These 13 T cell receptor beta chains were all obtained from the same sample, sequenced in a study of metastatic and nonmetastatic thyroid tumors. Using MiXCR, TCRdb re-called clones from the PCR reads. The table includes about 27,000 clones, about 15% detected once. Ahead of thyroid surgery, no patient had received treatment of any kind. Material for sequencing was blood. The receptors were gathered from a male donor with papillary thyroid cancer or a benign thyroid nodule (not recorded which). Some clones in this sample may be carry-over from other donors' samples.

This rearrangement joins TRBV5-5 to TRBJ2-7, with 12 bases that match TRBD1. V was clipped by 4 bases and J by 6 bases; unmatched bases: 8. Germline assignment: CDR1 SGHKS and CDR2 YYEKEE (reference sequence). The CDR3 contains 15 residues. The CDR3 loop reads CASSPSGTGGAEQYF. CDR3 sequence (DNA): TGTGCCAGCAGCCCCTCCGGGACAGGGGGCGCCGAGCAGTACTTC.

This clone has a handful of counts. CDR3 region: CAIPPGGKNIQYF. CDR3 sequence (DNA): TGCGCCATCCCGCCCGGGGGAAAAAACATTCAGTACTTC. J is TRBJ2-4 and V is TRBV5-1; tentative D call: TRBD2 (6 bases). The germline gives CDR1 SGHRS, CDR2 YFSETQ. The CDR3 runs to 13 residues. V shed 9 bases and J shed 4 bases, with 14 bases lying between them.

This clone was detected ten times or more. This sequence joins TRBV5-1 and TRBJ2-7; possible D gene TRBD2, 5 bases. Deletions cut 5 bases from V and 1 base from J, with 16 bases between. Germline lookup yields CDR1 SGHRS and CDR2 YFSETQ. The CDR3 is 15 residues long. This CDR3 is CASSPGGPLSYEQYF. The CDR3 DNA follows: TGCGCCAGCAGTCCTGGAGGACCTCTATCCTACGAGCAGTACTTC.

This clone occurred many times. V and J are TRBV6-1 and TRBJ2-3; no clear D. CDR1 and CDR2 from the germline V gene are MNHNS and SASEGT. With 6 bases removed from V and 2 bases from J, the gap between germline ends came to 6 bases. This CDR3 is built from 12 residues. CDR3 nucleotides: TGTGCCAGCAGCGTATACACAGATACGCAGTATTTT. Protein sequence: CASSVYTDTQYF.

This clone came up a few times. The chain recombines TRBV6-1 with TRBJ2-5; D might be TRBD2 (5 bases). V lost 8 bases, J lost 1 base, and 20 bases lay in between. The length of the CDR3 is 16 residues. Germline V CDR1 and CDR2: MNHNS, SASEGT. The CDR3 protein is CASVGPPGGRQETQYF. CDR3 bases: TGTGCCAGCGTTGGACCTCCAGGCGGGCGCCAAGAGACCCAGTACTTC.

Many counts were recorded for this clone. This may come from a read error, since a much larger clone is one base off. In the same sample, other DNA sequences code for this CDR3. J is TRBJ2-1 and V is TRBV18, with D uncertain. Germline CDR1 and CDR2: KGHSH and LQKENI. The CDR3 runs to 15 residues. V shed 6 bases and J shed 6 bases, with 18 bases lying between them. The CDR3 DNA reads TGTGCCAGCTCGCCAAGGTTGGGCGAGACCAATGAGCAGTTCTTC. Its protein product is CASSPRLGETNEQFF.

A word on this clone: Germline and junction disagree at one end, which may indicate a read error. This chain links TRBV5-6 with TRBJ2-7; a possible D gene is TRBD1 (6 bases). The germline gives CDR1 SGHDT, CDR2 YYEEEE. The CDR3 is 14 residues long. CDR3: CASSLGAGSYKQYF. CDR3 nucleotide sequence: TGTGCCAGCAGTTTGGGGGCAGGGTCCTACAAGCAGTACTTC.

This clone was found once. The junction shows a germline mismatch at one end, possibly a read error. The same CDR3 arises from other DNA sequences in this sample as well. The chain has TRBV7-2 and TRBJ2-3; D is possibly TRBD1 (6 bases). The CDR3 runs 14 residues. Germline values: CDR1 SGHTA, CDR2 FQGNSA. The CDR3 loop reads CASSHGQGKDTQYF. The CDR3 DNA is TGTGCCAGCAGCCATGGGCAGGGGAAGGACACGCAGTATTTC.

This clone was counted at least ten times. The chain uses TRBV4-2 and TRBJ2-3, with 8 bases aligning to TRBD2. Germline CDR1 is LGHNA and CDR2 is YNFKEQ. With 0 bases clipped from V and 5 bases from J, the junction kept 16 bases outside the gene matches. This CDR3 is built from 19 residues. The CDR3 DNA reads TGTGCCAGCAGCCAAGATTCGGGGCGGGAGGTCAGCGGAGAAGATACGCAGTATTTT. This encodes CASSQDSGREVSGEDTQYF.

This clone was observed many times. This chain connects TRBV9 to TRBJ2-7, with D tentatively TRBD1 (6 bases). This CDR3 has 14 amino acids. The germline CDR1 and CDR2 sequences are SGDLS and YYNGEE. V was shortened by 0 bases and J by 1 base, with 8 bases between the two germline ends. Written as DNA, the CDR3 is TGTGCCAGCAGCGTAGGGGACACATCCTACGAGCAGTACTTC. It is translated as CASSVGDTSYEQYF.

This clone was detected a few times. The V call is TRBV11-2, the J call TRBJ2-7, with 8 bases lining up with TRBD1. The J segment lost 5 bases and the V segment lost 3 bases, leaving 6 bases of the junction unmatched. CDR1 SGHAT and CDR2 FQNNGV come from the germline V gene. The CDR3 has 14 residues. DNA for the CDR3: TGTGCCAGCAGCTTGGGGACAGGTGCGGACGAGCAGTACTTC. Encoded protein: CASSLGTGADEQYF.

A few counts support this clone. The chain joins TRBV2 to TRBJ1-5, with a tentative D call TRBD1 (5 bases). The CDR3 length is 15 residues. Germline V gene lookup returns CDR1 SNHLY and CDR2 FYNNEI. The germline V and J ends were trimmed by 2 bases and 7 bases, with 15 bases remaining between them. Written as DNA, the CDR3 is TGTGCCAGCAGTGAATATCAGTCAGGGAACCAGCCCCAGCATTTT. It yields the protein CASSEYQSGNQPQHF. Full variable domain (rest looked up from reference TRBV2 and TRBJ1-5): EPEVTQTPSHQVTQMGQEVILRCVPISNHLYFYWYRQILGQKVEFLVSFYNNEISEKSEIFDDQFSVERPDGSNFTLKIRSTKLEDSAMYFCASSEYQSGNQPQHFGDGTRLSIL.

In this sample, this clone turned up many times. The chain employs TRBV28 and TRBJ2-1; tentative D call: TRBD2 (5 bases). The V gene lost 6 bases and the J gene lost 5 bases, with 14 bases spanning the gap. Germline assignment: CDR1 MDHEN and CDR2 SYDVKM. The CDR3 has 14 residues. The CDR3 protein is CASSPGGLDNEQFF. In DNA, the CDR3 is TGTGCCAGCAGCCCCGGAGGTTTGGACAATGAGCAGTTCTTC.